This TCR beta chain was sequenced during a study of beta chain features in type 1 diabetes. In this sample, this clone turned up a few times. The target antigen is unknown. The CDR3 length is 13 residues. V gave up 4 bases and J gave up 2 bases, with 9 bases separating them. Germline lookup yields CDR1 SGDLS and CDR2 YYNGEE. The authors reverse transcribed all of the isolated RNA, so sequencing captured expressed TCRB transcripts. Libraries were prepared by immunoSEQ multiplex PCR; TCRdb keeps only in-frame clonotypes and omits some of them. In the table there are under 90,000 clones, around a third of which are singletons. Study-wide points: In the patient group, naive, central memory and Treg TCRB repertoires seemed more alike than in the healthy donor group. Moderately but significantly shorter TCRB CDR3s were found in Type 1 diabetes patients in all four CD4+ subsets. Possible PCR preference for shorter templates applied equally to patients and controls.

Sequencing was carried out using stem cell memory CD4+ T cells from blood. The receptor was isolated from a young woman in good health. The chain recombines TRBV9 with TRBJ2-5; D is unresolved. The CDR3 spells CASSRGFQETQYF. The CDR3 nucleotides are TGTGCCAGCAGCAGAGGATTTCAAGAGACCCAGTACTTC.